This entry is about one T cell receptor (beta chain). In its sample, this clone was seen once. What this receptor recognizes is not known. No per-base quality is available; no much larger clone lies one base away. The trial excluded patients who had a history of autoimmune disease or who were on systemic immunosuppression. Peripheral blood for TCR sequencing was collected from all dose cohorts at baseline, on cycle 4 day 1, and on cycle 7 day 1. Samples were obtained from an open-label, multicenter, first-in-human phase I dose-escalation trial of ivuxolimab. Adults with locally advanced or metastatic melanoma, renal cell carcinoma, hepatocellular carcinoma or head and neck squamous cell carcinoma were enrolled in the trial. CD4+ and CD8+ T cells were sorted separately from peripheral blood before TCR sequencing. Genomic DNA was extracted from sorted cells for sequencing of the TCRbeta CDR3 region. The immunoSEQ Assay was used for sequencing of TCRbeta CDR3 regions. Entries here come from immuneACCESS through TCRdb and include only in-frame sequences with V and J called. Some clones fail to appear in such tables; in the studies checked, an unresolved V gene covers under half of the shortfall, and the cause of the remainder is unknown. The sample table records 40,000 to 45,000 clones; 75% to 90% of these occur just once. 6.8% of the sample comes from the top ten.

These data are taken from a study of OX40 agonist ivuxolimab in advanced cancers. For the study in its entirety: Ivuxolimab was a fully human IgG2 agonistic monoclonal antibody targeting the costimulatory receptor OX40 (CD134). Intravenous ivuxolimab was administered to patients every 2 weeks at six dose levels: 0.01, 0.1, 0.3, 1.5, 3 and 10 mg/kg. Of the 50 to 55 dose-escalation patients, hepatocellular carcinoma was present in roughly 19, melanoma in roughly 15, renal cell carcinoma in 9 and head and neck cancer in 9. The dose-escalation cohort was approximately 83% male with a mean age of around 64 years, ranging from roughly 20 to 80. Patients were allowed to have had prior anti-PD-1, anti-PD-L1 or anti-CTLA-4 therapy, and more than 30% of the dose-escalation patients had previously received checkpoint inhibitors. Partial responses occurred in three dose-escalation patients: two with cutaneous melanoma and one with hepatocellular carcinoma. The purpose of peripheral TCRbeta sequencing was to test whether ivuxolimab changed TCR sequence diversity and led to clonal T-cell expansion. The paper covers the monotherapy dose-escalation part of the phase I ivuxolimab trial, which included N ≈ 57 patients.

V is cut by 4 bases and J by 1 base, and the space between the germline ends is 13 bases. From the cysteine through the phenylalanine, the CDR3 covers 15 amino acids. Only the CDR3 portion is preserved as DNA: 45 bases, with reading frame beginning at the first base. Sequences MNHEY (CDR1) and SMNVEV (CDR2) are obtained from the germline V gene (reference sequence). The paper's findings and limits, for the study overall: Low levels of normalized T-cell clonal expansion were also seen in some patients who did not respond. Antigen specificity was not determined for the clonally expanded peripheral T cells. Partial responders in the 0.1-3.0 mg/kg groups had among the lowest normalized peripheral clonal expansion, especially among CD8+ T cells. Clonal expansion of both CD4+ and CD8+ blood T cells was observed from baseline to week 6 at doses 0.1 to 3.0 mg/kg. On average, CD8+ T cells showed more expanded clones than CD4+ T cells after ivuxolimab.

The TCR sequence derives from an adult with an advanced solid tumor such as melanoma, head and neck, liver or kidney cancer. The sample in question was CD4+ or CD8+ T cells sorted from blood, obtained in a trial of the OX40 agonist ivuxolimab. The V and J genes are TRBV27 and TRBJ2-5, and possibly TRBD2, on 6 matching bases. The CDR3 has the sequence CASSSLAEIQETQYF. The DNA sequence reads TGTGCCAGCAGTTCCTTAGCGGAGATCCAAGAGACCCAGTACTTC.